Listed here are 27 T cell receptor beta chains from one sample, sequenced in a study of response to subunit inactivated influenza vaccine. TCRdb called the RT-PCR reads again in MiXCR, with one record for every CDR3 protein. The table lists about 520,000 distinct CDR3 sequences, around 25% of them singletons, with under 2.5% in the top ten. Sequencing was performed on CD4+ T cells sorted from PBMCs, taken around 5 days after vaccination. These receptors all stem from a man aged 45 to 65 who received an inactivated influenza vaccine.

This chain links TRBV10-2 with TRBJ2-3; 7 positions match TRBD1. Germline V gene data show CDR1 as WSHSY and CDR2 as SAAADI. This CDR3 comprises 15 residues. V gave up 3 bases and J gave up 1 base; unmatched junction bases: 4. The CDR3 nucleotides read TGCGCCAGCAGTGACTTAGGGGGCGGCACAGATACGCAGTATTTT. Protein sequence: CASSDLGGGTDTQYF.

The chain is built from TRBV15 and TRBJ1-1, with D unresolved. CDR1 and CDR2 from the germline V gene are LNHNV and YYDKDF (reference sequence). The ends were cut back, 8 bases at V and 1 base at J, with 11 bases in the middle. The CDR3 is 13 amino acids. This CDR3 reads CATAIQENTEAFF. DNA of the CDR3: TGTGCCACCGCAATCCAGGAGAACACTGAAGCTTTCTTT.

The V call is TRBV20-1, the J call TRBJ1-6; TRBD1 is a possible D gene (6 bases). The CDR3 runs 14 residues. With 3 bases removed from V and 7 bases from J, the gap between germline ends came to 13 bases. Looked up from germline, CDR1 is DFQATT and CDR2 is SNEGSKA (reference sequence). The CDR3 loop is CSARRGQGNSPLHF. Written as DNA, the CDR3 is TGCAGTGCTAGGCGGGGGCAGGGGAATTCACCCCTCCACTTT.

This clonotype has only a few counts. This CDR3 is CASSDTLTDTQYF. In nucleotides, the CDR3 is TGTGCCAGCAGTGATACCCTCACAGATACGCAGTATTTT. The V call is TRBV2, the J call TRBJ2-3; D remains unclear. Trimming stripped 3 bases from V and 2 bases from J, with 6 bases between. The CDR3 runs 13 residues. Per the germline V gene, CDR1 is SNHLY and CDR2 is FYNNEI.

The V call is TRBV6-5, the J call TRBJ2-3; D is perhaps TRBD1 or TRBD2 (6 bases each). Trimming pared 4 bases from V and 4 bases from J, leaving 21 bases between. Germline V gene data show CDR1 as MNHEY and CDR2 as SVGAGI. The CDR3 is 17 residues long. The chain's CDR3 is CASSFPPGGRRADTQYF. The CDR3 DNA is TGTGCCAGCAGTTTTCCCCCTGGGGGGCGCCGGGCAGATACGCAGTATTTT.

This chain joins TRBV30 and TRBJ2-4; 7 positions agree with TRBD2. After removal of 7 bases from V and 8 bases from J, the junction contained 17 bases not matched to a gene. In germline, CDR1 is GTSNPN, CDR2 SVGIG (reference sequence). The CDR3 has 15 amino acids. Here the CDR3 DNA reads TGTGCCTACTACCCTCGAGGCGGGAGTGGAGACATTCAGTACTTC. Protein product: CAYYPRGGSGDIQYF.

This clonotype was detected only a few times. DNA for the CDR3: TGCAGCGTTGGAGGGACAGGGACCCACGAGCAGTACTTC. This sequence encodes CSVGGTGTHEQYF. The chain couples TRBV29-1 to TRBJ2-7, with 9 positions matching TRBD1. The CDR3 consists of 13 residues. From germline, CDR1 is SQVTM and CDR2 ANQGSEA. V was pared by 4 bases and J by 5 bases, with 6 bases of the junction left unmatched.

This clonotype was counted a few times. V is TRBV5-5 and J is TRBJ2-5; D remains unclear. The CDR3 sequence is 12 residues long. In germline, CDR1 is SGHKS, CDR2 YYEKEE (reference sequence). V shed 7 bases and J shed 4 bases, with 11 bases lying between them. The DNA of the CDR3 is TGTGCCAGCGGGAACCCGGGAGAGACCCAGTACTTC. It is translated as CASGNPGETQYF.

This clonotype came up a few times. V and J are TRBV20-1 and TRBJ1-1; D might be TRBD1 (5 bases). The CDR3 extends over 12 amino acids. Germline V gene lookup returns CDR1 DFQATT and CDR2 SNEGSKA (reference sequence). V lost 4 bases to trimming and J lost 13 bases, with 19 bases between them. CDR3 bases: TGCAGTGCTACCAAGAGCAGGCAGGGAATTTTCTTT. Encoded protein: CSATKSRQGIFF.

The CDR3 nucleotides read TGCAGTGCTAGTCGGCCTATCACTGAAGCTTTCTTT. Translating it yields CSASRPITEAFF. The J gene is TRBJ1-1, the V gene TRBV20-1; D unclear. Germline CDR1 DFQATT, CDR2 SNEGSKA (reference sequence). Trimming took off 3 bases at V and 4 bases at J, with 9 bases between the two ends. The CDR3 consists of 12 residues.

The rearrangement links TRBV6-2 or TRBV6-3 to TRBJ2-7; no reliable D call. Trimming removed 7 bases from V and 4 bases from J, with 17 bases in between. The V gene's germline CDR1 is MNHEY and CDR2 SVGEGT. The CDR3 contains 14 residues. The DNA of the CDR3 is TGTGCCAGCAACCTAAGGGATGGAATTTACGAGCAGTACTTC. Translating it yields CASNLRDGIYEQYF.

This clonotype was seen ten or more times. The chain recombines TRBV6-2 or TRBV6-3 with TRBJ2-1, with TRBD1 matching 8 bases. The germline gives CDR1 MNHEY, CDR2 SVGEGT. The CDR3 is 16 amino acids. V gave up 5 bases and J gave up 3 bases; unmatched junction bases: 9. The CDR3 DNA reads as TGTGCCAGCAGTAAGTCCGGGACAGGCTACTACAATGAGCAGTTCTTC. This sequence encodes CASSKSGTGYYNEQFF.

The V call is TRBV7-2, the J call TRBJ2-5; D unresolved. Germline values: CDR1 SGHTA, CDR2 FQGNSA. The CDR3 is 13 residues long. V was cut by 4 bases and J by 5 bases, with 11 bases left in between. The CDR3 reads CASSSQRAETQYF. The CDR3 DNA reads as TGTGCCAGCAGCTCCCAAAGGGCTGAGACCCAGTACTTC.

This clonotype was counted a few times. One end of the junction is discordant with germline, which a read error may explain. V and J are TRBV11-2 and TRBJ2-5; 13 bases agree with TRBD2. Germline CDR1 and CDR2: SGHAT and FQNNGV. The CDR3 extends over 12 amino acids. This CDR3 is CASNTGTSGISF. The CDR3 nucleotides are TGTGCCAGCAATACCGGGACTAGCGGGATTAGCTTC. The variable domain in full, with the rest retrieved from reference TRBV11-2 and TRBJ2-5, is EAGVAQSPRYKIIEKRQSVAFWCNPISGHATLYWYQQILGQGPKLLIQFQNNGVVDDSQLPKDRFSAERLKGVDSTLKIQPAKLEDSAVYLCASNTGTSGISFGPGTRLLVL.

The chain recombines TRBV5-1 with TRBJ2-7; tentative D call: TRBD1 (8 bases). This CDR3 spans 14 amino acids. The V gene's germline CDR1 is SGHRS and CDR2 YFSETQ. V lost 4 bases and J lost 4, with 15 bases in between. The CDR3 here is CASSKDREGYEQYF. Here the CDR3 DNA reads TGCGCCAGCAGCAAGGACAGGGAGGGATACGAGCAGTACTTC.

The V gene is TRBV20-1, the J gene TRBJ1-2; possible D gene TRBD1, 5 bases. CDR3 length: 13 residues. In germline, CDR1 is DFQATT, CDR2 SNEGSKA (reference sequence). V shed 0 bases and J shed 4 bases, with 9 bases lying between them. CDR3 residues: CSAREGTSYGYTF. CDR3 nucleotide sequence: TGCAGTGCTAGAGAAGGGACGAGCTATGGCTACACCTTC.

The chain employs TRBV3-1 and TRBJ2-5; 7 bases match TRBD2. Germline CDR1 reads LGHDT; CDR2 reads YNNKEL (reference sequence). Unmatched junction bases numbered 7, after V lost 3 bases and J lost 3 bases. This CDR3 comprises 15 residues. The CDR3 DNA reads as TGTGCCAGCAGCCACTGGACTAGATCCGAAGAGACCCAGTACTTC. It yields the protein CASSHWTRSEETQYF.

This clonotype was observed a handful of times. V usage is TRBV29-1 and J usage is TRBJ2-2; no definite D call. The CDR3 contains 12 residues. The germline gives CDR1 SQVTM, CDR2 ANQGSEA. The V end lost 4 bases, the J end lost 6 bases, and 9 bases lay between the germline ends. CDR3 amino acids: CSVGAAAGELFF. The CDR3 DNA reads as TGCAGCGTTGGTGCCGCCGCCGGGGAGCTGTTTTTT.

This clonotype was counted between two and nine times. The chain employs TRBV7-9 and TRBJ2-5; 14 nucleotides line up with TRBD2. The CDR3 is 16 residues long. V was clipped by 5 bases and J by 5 bases; unmatched bases: 7. Germline CDR1 SEHNR, CDR2 FQNEAQ (reference sequence). The DNA for the CDR3 is TGTGCCAGCAGCCTAACGGGACTAGCGGGGGCGGAGACCCAGTACTTC. Translating it yields CASSLTGLAGAETQYF. The full variable domain, rest sourced from reference TRBV7-9 and TRBJ2-5, is DTGVSQNPRHKITKRGQNVTFRCDPISEHNRLYWYRQTLGQGPEFLTYFQNEAQLEKSRLLSDRFSAERPKGSFSTLEIQRTEQGDSAMYLCASSLTGLAGAETQYFGPGTRLLVL.

This clonotype has just a few counts. The chain links TRBV6-1 to TRBJ2-1, with D unresolved. V shed 6 bases and J shed 7 bases, with 28 bases lying between them. The CDR3 sequence is 18 residues long. Germline V CDR1 and CDR2: MNHNS, SASEGT. The CDR3 sequence is CASSLALNRNSKGNEQFF. DNA of the CDR3: TGTGCCAGCAGCCTTGCCCTAAATCGGAACAGCAAGGGAAATGAGCAGTTCTTC.

This clonotype was picked up a small number of times. This chain uses TRBV29-1 with TRBJ2-1; no clear D. V lost 7 bases, J lost 8 bases, and 15 bases lay in between. The CDR3 consists of 12 residues. Germline assignment: CDR1 SQVTM and CDR2 ANQGSEA. CDR3 protein: CSATPTTHEQFF. In DNA form, the CDR3 reads TGCAGCGCGACTCCGACCACACATGAGCAGTTCTTC.

A few counts support this clonotype. The chain links TRBV3-1 to TRBJ2-7; tentatively, D is TRBD1 (5 bases). CDR1 is LGHDT, CDR2 YNNKEL, per germline (reference sequence). The CDR3 loop spans 15 amino acids. V shed 0 bases and J shed 2 bases, with 11 bases lying between them. CDR3 sequence (DNA): TGTGCCAGCAGCCAAGATTCTGGGGCCCCCTACGAGCAGTACTTC. Amino acids: CASSQDSGAPYEQYF.

V is TRBV28 and J is TRBJ2-7, with 7 nucleotides matching TRBD2. The germline V gene has CDR1 MDHEN and CDR2 SYDVKM. The CDR3 spans 14 residues. The V gene end was trimmed by 4 bases and the J gene end by 4 bases; junction bases not matched to a gene: 7. The CDR3 sequence: CASSSGGVKYEQYF. In DNA, the CDR3 is TGTGCCAGCAGTTCGGGGGGTGTAAAATACGAGCAGTACTTC.

The chain employs TRBV5-1 and TRBJ2-2; the D gene is possibly TRBD2 (6 bases). Germline V gives CDR1 SGHRS, CDR2 YFSETQ. V lost 7 bases and J 2 bases, leaving 9 bases between the germline ends. The CDR3 extends over 13 amino acids. CDR3 coding DNA: TGCGCCAGCGCTAGCGACAACACCGGGGAGCTGTTTTTT. It specifies CASASDNTGELFF.

This clonotype was observed a few times. The rearrangement uses TRBV4-1 and TRBJ2-4; D is uncertain. The CDR3 has 13 amino acids. V lost 1 base and J lost 7, with 8 bases in between. The germline gives CDR1 MGHRA, CDR2 YSYEKL. The CDR3 nucleotides read TGCGCCAGCAGCCAAGCCGCCGAGAACATTCAGTACTTC. Translation: CASSQAAENIQYF.

The rearrangement links TRBV5-1 to TRBJ2-2; unclear D gene. Germline CDR1 is SGHRS and CDR2 is YFSETQ. Trimming removed 4 bases from V and 5 bases from J, with 9 bases in between. The CDR3 sequence is 13 residues long. The CDR3: CASSVLSTGELFF. CDR3 in DNA: TGCGCCAGCAGCGTCCTCTCAACCGGGGAGCTGTTTTTT.

The rearrangement joins TRBV21-1 to TRBJ2-7. TRBV21-1 is a recognized pseudogene. The CDR3 runs to 13 residues. The CDR3 nucleotides read TGTGCCAGCAGCAAAGACGGGGTCTACGAGCAGTACTTC. Translation gives CASSKDGVYEQYF.